The sequence of this TCR beta chain was determined in a study of blood T cell repertoires in COVID-19 (dated by TCRdb to 2019 to 2021). Regarding the research as a whole: Samples covering the acute and convalescent phases of COVID-19 were provided by collaborators in the United States, Italy and Spain. Deeply sampled blood TCRbeta repertoires from subjects exposed to, actively infected with, or recovered from COVID-19 were included in the dataset. The samples were drawn from the first 160 participants of the ongoing ImmuneRACE study and from 950 to 1,500 subjects provided by 6 global collaborators. Sample metadata almost always included a de-identified subject ID, COVID-19 status, age in years and sex. The repertoires were made available in a free public database intended to serve as a resource for research on the immune response to SARS-CoV-2. HLA class I and class II types, where available, came from metadata supplied by the sample provider rather than from assay-based typing. The prospective study material was composed of cDNA or gDNA derived from T cells, B-cell-depleted T cells, or PBMCs. Summary of the overall study and its limitations: How much clinical and demographic metadata was included differed by source and by participant, and the metadata was provided uncurated.

TCRbeta CDR3 regions were amplified from genomic DNA by means of the immunoSEQ Assay, a bias-controlled multiplex PCR. The original pipeline was this. The number of nucleated cells in each sample was estimated from the amplification of reference gene primers within the assay. To quantify the absolute abundance of each unique TCRbeta CDR3 rearrangement, sequence reads were collapsed and filtered. For each sample, productive Simpson clonality was calculated as the square root of Simpson's diversity index over productive rearrangements. TCRdb holds this immuneACCESS table with in-frame rearrangements only. Some clones are missing; in checked studies, unresolved V genes explain under half, and the rest has no known cause. V and J calls and clone size are given by that table; D and trimming were obtained from the DNA. Across this sample there are about 120,000 clones, with 80% to 90% seen only once. The ten largest clones add up to less than 5% of the sample.

The trim is 4 bases for V and 6 bases for J, with a gap of 22 bases between the germline ends. Spanning cysteine to phenylalanine, the CDR3 consists of 16 amino acids. This entry keeps only the CDR3 DNA: 48 bases, framed from base 1. CDR1 SGHRS and CDR2 YFSETQ were looked up in the germline V gene. Comments on this clone: Its antigen remains undetermined. No qualities accompany the bases; no much larger clone lies one base away.

Collaborating institutions collected whole blood in K2EDTA tubes following their own protocols. For TCRbeta analysis, collaborator samples were shipped as frozen whole blood, as isolated PBMCs, or as DNA extracted from either sample type. The rearrangement combines TRBV5-1 with TRBJ1-2; TRBD1 is a weak D gene call, 5 bases matching. The TCR sequence derives from a man in his forties or fifties with acute or convalescent COVID-19. What was sequenced was peripheral blood. In nucleotides, the sequence is TGCGCCAGCAGCCTTGGGGGGAACCATCGGATGGATGGCTACACCTTC. It specifies CASSLGGNHRMDGYTF. Beyond the CDR3, the reference TRBV5-1 and TRBJ1-2 genes provide the residues; the full variable domain reads: KAGVTQTPRYLIKTRGQQVTLSCSPISGHRSVSWYQQTPGQGLQFLFEYFSETQRNKGNFPGRFSGRQFSNSRSEMNVSTLELGDSALYLCASSLGGNHRMDGYTFGSGTRLTVV.